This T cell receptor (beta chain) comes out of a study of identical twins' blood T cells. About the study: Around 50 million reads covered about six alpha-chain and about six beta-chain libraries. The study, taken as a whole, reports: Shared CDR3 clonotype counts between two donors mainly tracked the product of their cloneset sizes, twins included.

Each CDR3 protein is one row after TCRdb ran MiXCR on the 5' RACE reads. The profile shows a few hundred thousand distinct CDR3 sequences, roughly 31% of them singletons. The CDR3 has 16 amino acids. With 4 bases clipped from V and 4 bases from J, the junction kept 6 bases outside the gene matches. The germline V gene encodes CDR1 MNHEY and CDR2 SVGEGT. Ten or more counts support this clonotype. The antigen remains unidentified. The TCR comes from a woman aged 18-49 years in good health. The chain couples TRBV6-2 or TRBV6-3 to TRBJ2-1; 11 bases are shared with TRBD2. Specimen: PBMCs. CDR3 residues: CASSLTSGSLYNEQFF. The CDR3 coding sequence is TGTGCCAGCAGTTTAACTAGCGGGAGTTTATACAATGAGCAGTTCTTC.